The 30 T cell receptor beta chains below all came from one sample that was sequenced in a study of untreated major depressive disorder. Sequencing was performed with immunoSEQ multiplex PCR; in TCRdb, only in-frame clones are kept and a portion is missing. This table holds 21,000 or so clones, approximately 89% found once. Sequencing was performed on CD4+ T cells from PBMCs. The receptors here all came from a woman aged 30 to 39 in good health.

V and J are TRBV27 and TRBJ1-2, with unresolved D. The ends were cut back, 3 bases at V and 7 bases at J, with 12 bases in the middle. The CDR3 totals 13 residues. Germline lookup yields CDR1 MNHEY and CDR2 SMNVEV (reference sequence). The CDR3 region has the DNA TGTGCCAGCAGTTTGGCCCGTGGTGGTGGCTACACCTTC. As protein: CASSLARGGGYTF.

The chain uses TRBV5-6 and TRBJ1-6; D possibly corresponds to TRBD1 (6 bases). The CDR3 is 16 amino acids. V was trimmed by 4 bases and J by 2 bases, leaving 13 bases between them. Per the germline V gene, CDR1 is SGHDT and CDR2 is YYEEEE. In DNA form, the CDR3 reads TGTGCCAGCAGCCAGACAGGAGAACCCTATAATTCACCCCTCCACTTT. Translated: CASSQTGEPYNSPLHF.

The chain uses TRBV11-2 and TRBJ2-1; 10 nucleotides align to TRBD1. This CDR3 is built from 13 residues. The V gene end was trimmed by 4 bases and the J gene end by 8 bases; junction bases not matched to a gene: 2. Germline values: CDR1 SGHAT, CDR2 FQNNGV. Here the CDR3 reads CASSSTGGDEQFF. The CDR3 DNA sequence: TGTGCCAGCAGCTCGACAGGGGGCGATGAGCAGTTCTTC.

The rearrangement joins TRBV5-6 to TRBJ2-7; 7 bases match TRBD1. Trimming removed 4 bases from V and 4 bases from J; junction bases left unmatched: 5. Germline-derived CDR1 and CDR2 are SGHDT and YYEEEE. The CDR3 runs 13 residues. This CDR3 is CASSVARGYEQYF. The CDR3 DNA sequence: TGTGCCAGCAGCGTCGCCAGGGGGTACGAGCAGTACTTC.

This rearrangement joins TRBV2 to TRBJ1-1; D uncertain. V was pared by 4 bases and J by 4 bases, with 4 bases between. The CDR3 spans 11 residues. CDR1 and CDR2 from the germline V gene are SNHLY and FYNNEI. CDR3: CASSGVTEAFF. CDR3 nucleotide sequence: TGTGCCAGCAGTGGGGTCACTGAAGCTTTCTTT.

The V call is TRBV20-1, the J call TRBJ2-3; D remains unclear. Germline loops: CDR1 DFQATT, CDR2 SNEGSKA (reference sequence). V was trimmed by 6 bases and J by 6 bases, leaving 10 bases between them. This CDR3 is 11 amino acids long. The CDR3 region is CSATFLDTQYF. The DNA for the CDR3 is TGCAGTGCAACGTTCTTGGATACGCAGTATTTT.

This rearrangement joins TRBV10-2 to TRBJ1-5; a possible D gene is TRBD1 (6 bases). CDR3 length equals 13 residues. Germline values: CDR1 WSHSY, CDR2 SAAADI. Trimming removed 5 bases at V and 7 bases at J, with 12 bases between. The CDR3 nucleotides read TGCGCCAGCAGTACAGGGCTTGGGCAGCCCCAGCATTTT. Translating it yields CASSTGLGQPQHF.

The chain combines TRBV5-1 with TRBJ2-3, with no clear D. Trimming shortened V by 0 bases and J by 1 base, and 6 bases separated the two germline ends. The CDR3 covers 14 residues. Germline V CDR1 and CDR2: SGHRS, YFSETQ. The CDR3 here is CASSLEGRTDTQYF. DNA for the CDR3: TGCGCCAGCAGCTTGGAAGGCCGCACAGATACGCAGTATTTT.

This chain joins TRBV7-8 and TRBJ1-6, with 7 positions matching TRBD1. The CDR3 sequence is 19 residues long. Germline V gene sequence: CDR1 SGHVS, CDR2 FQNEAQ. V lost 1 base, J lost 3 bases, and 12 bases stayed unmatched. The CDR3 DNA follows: TGTGCCAGCAGCTTAGGCGCCTACAGGGGATCAAACTATAATTCACCCCTCCACTTT. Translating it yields CASSLGAYRGSNYNSPLHF.

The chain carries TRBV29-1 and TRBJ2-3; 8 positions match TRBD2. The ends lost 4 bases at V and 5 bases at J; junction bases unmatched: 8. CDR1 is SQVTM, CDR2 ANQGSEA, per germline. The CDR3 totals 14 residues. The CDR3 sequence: CSVVRTSQGDTQYF. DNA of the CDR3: TGCAGCGTTGTAAGGACTAGCCAGGGAGATACGCAGTATTTT.

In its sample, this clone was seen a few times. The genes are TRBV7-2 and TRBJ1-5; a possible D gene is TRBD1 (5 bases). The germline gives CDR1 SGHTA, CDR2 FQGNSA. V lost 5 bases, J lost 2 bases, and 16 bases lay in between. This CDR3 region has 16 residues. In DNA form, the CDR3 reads TGTGCCAGCAGCCGTGGTGGTGGGGCTGGCAATCAGCCCCAGCATTTT. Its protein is CASSRGGGAGNQPQHF.

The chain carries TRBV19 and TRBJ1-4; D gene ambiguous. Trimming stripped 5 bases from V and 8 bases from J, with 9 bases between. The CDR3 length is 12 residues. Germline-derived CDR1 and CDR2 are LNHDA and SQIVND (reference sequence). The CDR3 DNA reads TGTGCCAGTAGTCTTACCGTCGAAAAACTGTTTTTT. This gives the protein CASSLTVEKLFF.

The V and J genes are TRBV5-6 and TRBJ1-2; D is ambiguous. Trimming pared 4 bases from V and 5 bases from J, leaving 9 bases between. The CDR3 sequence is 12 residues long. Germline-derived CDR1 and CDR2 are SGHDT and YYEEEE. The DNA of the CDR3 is TGTGCCAGCAGCGCGCGAAGGTATGGCTACACCTTC. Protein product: CASSARRYGYTF.

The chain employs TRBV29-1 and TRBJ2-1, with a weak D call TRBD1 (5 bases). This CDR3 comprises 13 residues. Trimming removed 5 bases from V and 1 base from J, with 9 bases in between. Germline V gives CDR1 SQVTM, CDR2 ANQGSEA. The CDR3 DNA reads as TGCAGCGTTCCAGGGTTATCCTACAATGAGCAGTTCTTC. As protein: CSVPGLSYNEQFF.

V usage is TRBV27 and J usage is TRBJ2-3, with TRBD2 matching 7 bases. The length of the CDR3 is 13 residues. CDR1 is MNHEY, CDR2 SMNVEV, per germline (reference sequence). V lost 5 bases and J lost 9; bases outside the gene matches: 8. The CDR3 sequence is CASSIPAGETQYF. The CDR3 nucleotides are TGTGCCAGCAGTATCCCCGCGGGAGAAACGCAGTATTTT.

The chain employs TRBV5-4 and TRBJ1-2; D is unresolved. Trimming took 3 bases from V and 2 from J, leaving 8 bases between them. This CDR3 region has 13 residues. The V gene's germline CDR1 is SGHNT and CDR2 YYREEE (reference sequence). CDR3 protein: CASSSGSNYGYTF. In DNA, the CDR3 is TGTGCCAGCAGCTCCGGATCCAACTATGGCTACACCTTC.

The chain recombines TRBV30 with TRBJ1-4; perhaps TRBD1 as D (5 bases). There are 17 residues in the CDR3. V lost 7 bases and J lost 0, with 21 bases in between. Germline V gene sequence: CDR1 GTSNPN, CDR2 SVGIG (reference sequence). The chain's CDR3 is CAFSPTGRSPTNEKLFF. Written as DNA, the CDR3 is TGTGCCTTTTCCCCCACAGGCAGAAGTCCAACTAATGAAAAACTGTTTTTT.

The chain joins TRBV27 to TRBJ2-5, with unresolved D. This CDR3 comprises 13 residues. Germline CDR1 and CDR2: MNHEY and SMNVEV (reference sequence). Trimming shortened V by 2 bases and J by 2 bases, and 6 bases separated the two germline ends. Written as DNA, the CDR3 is TGTGCCAGCAGTTTAAAGCTACAAGAGACCCAGTACTTC. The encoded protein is CASSLKLQETQYF.

The CDR3 loop is CASSLAARAGGGELFF. The DNA of the CDR3 is TGTGCCAGCAGCTTAGCTGCTCGAGCAGGTGGCGGGGAGCTGTTTTTT. V gene TRBV11-3 combines with J gene TRBJ2-2; D gene uncertain. Trimming removed 1 base from V and 7 bases from J, with 16 bases in between. The CDR3 consists of 16 residues. The germline CDR1 and CDR2 sequences are SGHNT and YENEEA.

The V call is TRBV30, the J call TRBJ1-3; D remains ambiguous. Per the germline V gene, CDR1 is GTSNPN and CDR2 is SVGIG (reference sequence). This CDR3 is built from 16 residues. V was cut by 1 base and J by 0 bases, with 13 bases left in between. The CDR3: CAWSDGFSSSGNTIYF. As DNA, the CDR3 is TGTGCCTGGAGTGATGGGTTTTCGAGCTCTGGAAACACCATATATTTT. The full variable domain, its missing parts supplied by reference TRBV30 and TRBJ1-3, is SQTIHQWPATLVQPVGSPLSLECTVEGTSNPNLYWYRQAAGRGLQLLFYSVGIGQISSEVPQNLSASRPQDRQFILSSKKLLLSDSGFYLCAWSDGFSSSGNTIYFGEGSWLTVV.

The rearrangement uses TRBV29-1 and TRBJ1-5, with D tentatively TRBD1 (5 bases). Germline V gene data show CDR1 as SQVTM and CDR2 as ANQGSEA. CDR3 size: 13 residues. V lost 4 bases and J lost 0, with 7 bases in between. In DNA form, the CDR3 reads TGCAGCGTTGCCAGGGATAGCAATCAGCCCCAGCATTTT. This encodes CSVARDSNQPQHF.

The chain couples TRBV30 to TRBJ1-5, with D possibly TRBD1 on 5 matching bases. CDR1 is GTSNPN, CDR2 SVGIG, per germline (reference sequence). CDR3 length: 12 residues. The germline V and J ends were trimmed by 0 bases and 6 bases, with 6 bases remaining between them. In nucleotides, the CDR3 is TGTGCCTGGAGTGTCCAGGGTCAGCCCCAGCATTTT. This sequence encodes CAWSVQGQPQHF.

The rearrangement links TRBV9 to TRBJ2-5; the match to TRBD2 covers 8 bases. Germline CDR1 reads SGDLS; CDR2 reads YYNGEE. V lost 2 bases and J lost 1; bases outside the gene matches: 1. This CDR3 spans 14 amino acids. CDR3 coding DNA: TGTGCCAGCAGCGTGAGCGGGGGCCAAGAGACCCAGTACTTC. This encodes CASSVSGGQETQYF.

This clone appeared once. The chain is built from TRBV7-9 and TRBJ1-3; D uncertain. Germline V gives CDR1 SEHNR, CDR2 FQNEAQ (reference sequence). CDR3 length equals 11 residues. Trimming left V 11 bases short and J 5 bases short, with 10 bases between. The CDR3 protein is CAWGGRNTIYF. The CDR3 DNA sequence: TGTGCCTGGGGAGGGAGAAACACCATATATTTT.

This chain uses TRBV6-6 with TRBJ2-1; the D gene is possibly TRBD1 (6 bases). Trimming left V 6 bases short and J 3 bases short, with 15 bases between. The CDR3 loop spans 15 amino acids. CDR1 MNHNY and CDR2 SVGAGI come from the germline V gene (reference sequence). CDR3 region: CASSPRGGFYNEQFF. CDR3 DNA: TGTGCCAGCAGCCCACGTGGGGGCTTCTACAATGAGCAGTTCTTC.

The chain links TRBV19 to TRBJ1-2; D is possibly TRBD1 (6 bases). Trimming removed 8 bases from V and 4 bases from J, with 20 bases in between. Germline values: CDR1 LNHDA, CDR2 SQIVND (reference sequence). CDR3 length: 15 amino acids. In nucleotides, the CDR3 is TGTGCCAGTTCGGAGCAGGGGCACGGGGCCTATGGCTACACCTTC. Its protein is CASSEQGHGAYGYTF.

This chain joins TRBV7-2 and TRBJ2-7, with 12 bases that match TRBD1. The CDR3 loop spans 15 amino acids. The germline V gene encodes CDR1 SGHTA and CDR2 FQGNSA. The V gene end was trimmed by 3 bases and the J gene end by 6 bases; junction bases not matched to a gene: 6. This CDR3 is CASSLVGTGGREQYF. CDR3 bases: TGTGCCAGCAGCTTGGTCGGGACAGGGGGCCGCGAGCAGTACTTC.

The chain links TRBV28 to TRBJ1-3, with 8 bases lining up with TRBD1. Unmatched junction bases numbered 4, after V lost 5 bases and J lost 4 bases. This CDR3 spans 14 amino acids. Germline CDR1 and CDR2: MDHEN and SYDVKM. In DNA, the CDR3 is TGTGCCAGCAGTCACCGGACAGGGGGAAACACCATATATTTT. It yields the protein CASSHRTGGNTIYF.

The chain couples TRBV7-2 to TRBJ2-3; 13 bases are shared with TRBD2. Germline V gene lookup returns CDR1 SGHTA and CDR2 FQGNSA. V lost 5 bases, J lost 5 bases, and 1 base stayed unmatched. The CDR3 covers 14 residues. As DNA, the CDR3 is TGTGCCAGCAGCAGACTAGCGGGGGGAGATACGCAGTATTTT. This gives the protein CASSRLAGGDTQYF.

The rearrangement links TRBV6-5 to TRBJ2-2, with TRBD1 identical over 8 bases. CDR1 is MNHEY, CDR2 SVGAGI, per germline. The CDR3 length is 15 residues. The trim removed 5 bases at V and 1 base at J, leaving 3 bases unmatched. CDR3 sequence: CASSKGQGNTGELFF. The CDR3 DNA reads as TGTGCCAGCAGTAAAGGACAGGGGAACACCGGGGAGCTGTTTTTT.